Listed here are 5 T cell receptor beta chains from one sample, sequenced in a study of blood T cell repertoires in COVID-19. Assay: immunoSEQ multiplex PCR; the TCRdb copy retains only in-frame clones and omits some. The repertoire has 180,000 or so clones, just over 85% of them found once; the top ten carry around 8.2%. The specimen sequenced was peripheral blood. Receptors were obtained from a man aged 55 to 70 with acute or convalescent COVID-19.

The gene calls are TRBV19 and TRBJ2-1; 8 bases fit TRBD2. The CDR3 totals 15 residues. Germline V gene data show CDR1 as LNHDA and CDR2 as SQIVND (reference sequence). V shed 3 bases, J shed 8 bases, and the junction held 9 bases outside the gene matches. CDR3 DNA sequence: TGTGCCAGTAGTATGAGGCATAGCGGGACGTATGAGCAGTTCTTC. It specifies CASSMRHSGTYEQFF.

This chain links TRBV6-6 with TRBJ1-2, with D perhaps TRBD1 (5 bases). There are 16 residues in the CDR3. Germline CDR1 MNHNY, CDR2 SVGAGI (reference sequence). V lost 2 bases and J lost 4, with 17 bases in between. The CDR3 nucleotides read TGTGCCAGCAGTTACCTCTTGGGGGAGGCAAGCTATGGCTACACCTTC. It is translated as CASSYLLGEASYGYTF.

The gene calls are TRBV5-4 and TRBJ2-3; the match to TRBD1 covers 8 bases. V shed 2 bases, J shed 8 bases, and the junction held 10 bases outside the gene matches. Germline V gene lookup returns CDR1 SGHNT and CDR2 YYREEE (reference sequence). The CDR3 runs 15 residues. This CDR3 reads CASSFPGTGYSTQYF. The CDR3 DNA is TGTGCCAGCAGCTTCCCTGGGACAGGATATAGTACGCAGTATTTT.

The chain has TRBV2 and TRBJ1-5; 7 bases map to TRBD1. The V segment lost 5 bases and the J segment 3 bases; nucleotides outside the gene matches: 4. Germline V gene data show CDR1 as SNHLY and CDR2 as FYNNEI. The CDR3 runs to 14 residues. This chain's CDR3 is CASSLDRDNQPQHF. The CDR3 DNA sequence: TGTGCCAGCAGTTTAGACAGGGACAATCAGCCCCAGCATTTT. The full variable domain, its missing parts supplied by reference TRBV2 and TRBJ1-5, is EPEVTQTPSHQVTQMGQEVILRCVPISNHLYFYWYRQILGQKVEFLVSFYNNEISEKSEIFDDQFSVERPDGSNFTLKIRSTKLEDSAMYFCASSLDRDNQPQHFGDGTRLSIL.

This clone has more than one count but fewer than ten. The chain employs TRBV7-9 and TRBJ2-1; 7 bases fit TRBD2. CDR1 is SEHNR and CDR2 is FQNEAQ in the germline V gene (reference sequence). After removal of 5 bases from V and 0 bases from J, the junction contained 4 bases not matched to a gene. CDR3 length: 15 amino acids. CDR3 region: CASSPAGSSYNEQFF. The CDR3 nucleotides are TGTGCCAGCAGCCCAGCGGGGAGCTCCTACAATGAGCAGTTCTTC.